These T cell receptor beta chains were read from a single sample in a study of blood T cell repertoires in COVID-19. Assay: immunoSEQ multiplex PCR; the TCRdb copy retains only in-frame clones and omits some. The sample has tens of thousands of clones, more than 65% seen once. Sequences were obtained from peripheral blood. The receptors here all came from a man in his 70s with COVID-19, enrolled during active disease. Each CDR3 is given without its conserved first and last residue. A D gene is named only where the DNA matches it firmly.

>10|-|TRBV30
AWSVHQETQY
>13|TRBD2|TRBV7-9
ASSLVSGSFGTQY
>12|-|TRBV18
ASSPRGRNTEAF
>12|-|TRBV27
ASSLGGINEKLF
>14|-|TRBV18
ASSPRGASRGNTIY
>12|-|TRBV5-1
ASSLGLGDETQY
>14|TRBD1|TRBV5-1
ASSPSHRDSNQPQH
>15|TRBD2|TRBV19
ASSRTGALAGVYEQY
>12|TRBD1|TRBV4-3
ASSPGQARGPQH
>13|TRBD1|TRBV5-1
ASSLAPGQAYEQY
>11|TRBD1|TRBV6-6
ASMAGGQETQY
>10|-|TRBV28
ASSLVSRRGT
>13|-|TRBV25-1
ASSEFLQVADEQY
>12|-|TRBV11-2
ASSLARVNTEAF
>11|-|TRBV7-2
ASSPWGDNEQF
>14|TRBD1|TRBV27
ASSPTLDREGSTIY
>13|TRBD1|TRBV11-2
ASSLARGRAYEQY
>12|TRBD1|TRBV18
ASSSRTGVQPQH
>10|-|TRBV6-2/TRBV6-3
ASSYGDSRYT
>13|TRBD2|TRBV30
AWSSDGGSSGELF
>13|-|TRBV5-1
ASSLVNRDTDTQY
>13|TRBD1|TRBV28
ASSPTMTGRDGYT
>12|-|TRBV7-9
ASSLGSGQETQY
>13|-|TRBV3-1/TRBV3-2
ASSQSPGNSDTQY
>14|TRBD1|TRBV19
ASSKGQGQGADTQY
>14|TRBD1|TRBV7-8
ASSLEGQGMNQPQH
>13|-|TRBV3-1/TRBV3-2
ASSQDGHLFYEQY
>12|-|TRBV18
ASSPGADNSPLH
>12|-|TRBV27
ASSVSGSGNTIY
>12|TRBD1|TRBV5-1
ASSLGQGADEQY
>14|-|TRBV5-4
ASSPRQDPSTDTQY
>12|-|TRBV6-5
ASSDRYSNQPQH
>12|TRBD1|TRBV10-3
AISGRTGGYEQY
>13|TRBD2|TRBV19
ASNDGSGSVGELF
>11|-|TRBV29-1
SVVTLRTGELF
>13|TRBD1|TRBV6-5
ATILQGASTDTQY
>12|TRBD2|TRBV29-1
SVVAGATSGEQY
>13|-|TRBV7-8
ASSLAGVGANVLT
>13|TRBD1|TRBV3-1/TRBV3-2
ASSLRTGNNYGYT
>14|-|TRBV7-3
ASSLLTGDEAYEQY
>12|TRBD2|TRBV29-1
SVVGGRAADEQY
>13|-|TRBV7-8
ASSLAIAGNQPQH
>13|TRBD1|TRBV7-8
ASSSRTGGLNEQF
>11|-|TRBV5-4
ASRTRESYEQY
>10|-|TRBV19
ASSDLGYGYT
>14|TRBD2|TRBV5-4
ASSPGSLAGRETQY
>11|TRBD1|TRBV3-1/TRBV3-2
ASNVQGDTEAF